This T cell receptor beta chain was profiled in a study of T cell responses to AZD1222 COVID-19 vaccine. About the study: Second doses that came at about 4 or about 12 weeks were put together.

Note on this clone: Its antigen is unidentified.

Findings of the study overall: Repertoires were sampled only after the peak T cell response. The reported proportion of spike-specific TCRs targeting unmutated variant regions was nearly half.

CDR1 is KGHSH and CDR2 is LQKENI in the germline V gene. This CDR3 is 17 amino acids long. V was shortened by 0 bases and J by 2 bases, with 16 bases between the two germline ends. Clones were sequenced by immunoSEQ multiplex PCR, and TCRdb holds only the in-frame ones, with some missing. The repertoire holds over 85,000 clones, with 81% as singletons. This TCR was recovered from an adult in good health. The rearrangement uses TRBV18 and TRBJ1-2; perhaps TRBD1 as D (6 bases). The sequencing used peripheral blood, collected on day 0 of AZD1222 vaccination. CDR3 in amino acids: CASSPPSTGRANYGYTF. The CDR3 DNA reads TGTGCCAGCTCACCACCATCCACAGGGAGGGCGAACTATGGCTACACCTTC.